The entry that follows covers one T cell receptor beta chain sequence. These data belong to a study of cytomegalovirus exposure and HLA in healthy donors. 13 Jbeta primers and 60 Vbeta primers were used for the PCR. The assay was immunoSEQ multiplex PCR, and TCRdb's table has in-frame clones only and misses some. The sample yields about 210,000 clones, about 80% seen once. The V and J ends lost 4 bases and 5 bases, in that order; junction bases with no gene match: 8. Germline values: CDR1 MNHEY, CDR2 SMNVEV (reference sequence). This CDR3 has 15 residues. Sequencing was performed on PBMCs. This receptor was identified in a male donor in good health and CMV-seronegative. V gene TRBV27 combines with J gene TRBJ2-7, with 10 bases fitting TRBD1. In DNA, the CDR3 is TGTGCCAGCAGTTATCCCGGGACAGGGGTGAACGAGCAGTACTTC. This encodes CASSYPGTGVNEQYF.